Included here is one T cell receptor (beta chain) sequence, with context. Germline CDR1 reads KGHSH; CDR2 reads LQKENI. J gave up 0 bases and V 5 bases, and 6 bases lay outside the gene matches. CDR3 length: 17 amino acids. TCRdb's copy holds only in-frame clones and misses some; the assay was immunoSEQ multiplex PCR. The sample carries fewer than 150,000 clones, about nine tenths recorded once. This record comes from a study of blood T cell repertoires in COVID-19. Study at large: Researchers got acute and convalescent COVID-19 samples from the United States, Italy and Spain. T cells, B-cell-depleted T cells, or PBMCs provided the cDNA or gDNA that served as material.

The sample comprised peripheral blood. The rearrangement uses TRBV18 and TRBJ2-6; 8 positions agree with TRBD1. The receptor's source is a man aged 45-60 years with active or convalescent COVID-19. In DNA, the CDR3 is TGTGCCAGCTCATTTGGACAGGGCTCCTCTGGGGCCAACGTCCTGACTTTC. As protein: CASSFGQGSSGANVLTF.